Each of the 30 T cell receptor beta chains below was sequenced from the same sample in a study of T cell changes during pregnancy in multiple sclerosis. Produced via immunoSEQ multiplex PCR; TCRdb's table is partial and in-frame only. The sample lists 55,000 to 80,000 clones, roughly 92% seen once, with roughly 3% in the top ten. Sequenced here: CD8+ T cells from peripheral blood mononuclear cells, sampled in the second trimester of pregnancy. The receptors come from a female donor with multiple sclerosis, enrolled in a pregnancy study.

The V call is TRBV28, the J call TRBJ2-7; D gene unclear. Germline CDR1 and CDR2: MDHEN and SYDVKM. Trimming removed 3 bases at V and 2 bases at J, with 11 bases between. CDR3 length equals 14 residues. The CDR3 loop reads CASSLDDIAYEQYF. Here the CDR3 DNA reads TGTGCCAGCAGTTTGGATGACATCGCCTACGAGCAGTACTTC.

This chain joins TRBV19 and TRBJ2-3; 12 positions match TRBD2. The CDR3 is 15 residues long. Germline V gene data show CDR1 as LNHDA and CDR2 as SQIVND (reference sequence). The ends lost 1 base at V and 6 bases at J; junction bases unmatched: 2. In DNA, the CDR3 is TGTGCCAGTAGTATAGGACTAGCGGGAGCCGATACGCAGTATTTT. Protein: CASSIGLAGADTQYF. Filled out from reference TRBV19 and TRBJ2-3, the complete variable domain reads DGGITQSPKYLFRKEGQNVTLSCEQNLNHDAMYWYRQDPGQGLRLIYYSQIVNDFQKGDIAEGYSVSREKKESFPLTVTSAQKNPTAFYLCASSIGLAGADTQYFGPGTRLTVL.

The chain joins TRBV2 to TRBJ1-5, with D unclear. V lost 3 bases and J lost 0, with 3 bases in between. This CDR3 comprises 13 residues. Germline V lookup: CDR1 SNHLY, CDR2 FYNNEI. The DNA for the CDR3 is TGTGCCAGCAGTGATATTAGCAATCAGCCCCAGCATTTT. Translation: CASSDISNQPQHF.

The count of this clone is one. V and J are TRBV5-6 and TRBJ2-1; 7 nucleotides align to TRBD2. Germline V lookup: CDR1 SGHDT, CDR2 YYEEEE. The CDR3 is made up of 15 amino acids. V dropped 3 bases and J dropped 2; count of bases not matched to a gene: 5. For the CDR3, the DNA is TGTGCCAGCAGCTCCCCGGCGGGAGCCTACAATGAGCAGTTCTTC. It is translated as CASSSPAGAYNEQFF. The full variable domain, with the rest looked up from reference TRBV5-6 and TRBJ2-1, is DAGVTQSPTHLIKTRGQQVTLRCSPKSGHDTVSWYQQALGQGPQFIFQYYEEEERQRGNFPDRFSGHQFPNYSSELNVNALLLGDSALYLCASSSPAGAYNEQFFGPGTRLTVL.

In this sample, this clone turned up once. The rearrangement joins TRBV2 to TRBJ2-1; 13 bases agree with TRBD2. Looked up from germline, CDR1 is SNHLY and CDR2 is FYNNEI. The CDR3 runs to 14 residues. The V gene end was trimmed by 8 bases and the J gene end by 6 bases; junction bases not matched to a gene: 4. CDR3 residues: CASFGLAGVNEQFF. DNA for the CDR3: TGTGCCAGCTTTGGACTAGCGGGAGTCAATGAGCAGTTCTTC.

The chain links TRBV5-4 to TRBJ2-7; D remains ambiguous. The ends were cut back, 3 bases at V and 6 bases at J, with 7 bases in the middle. The CDR3 spans 11 residues. Germline values: CDR1 SGHNT, CDR2 YYREEE (reference sequence). In nucleotides, the CDR3 is TGTGCCAGCAGCTGGGCTGGCGAGCAGTACTTC. Its translation: CASSWAGEQYF.

The V and J genes are TRBV5-4 and TRBJ2-5; TRBD1 agrees at 10 bases. Germline CDR1 is SGHNT and CDR2 is YYREEE (reference sequence). V trimming: 5 bases; J trimming: 1 base; junction bases outside the gene matches: 2. The CDR3 loop spans 14 amino acids. This CDR3 reads CASRRDRGQETQYF. The DNA for the CDR3 is TGTGCCAGCAGACGGGACAGGGGCCAAGAGACCCAGTACTTC.

V and J are TRBV7-9 and TRBJ1-5; possible D gene TRBD1, 6 bases. Trimming cost V 5 bases and J 5 bases, with 19 bases left between them. The CDR3 sequence is 16 residues long. Germline V CDR1 and CDR2: SEHNR, FQNEAQ (reference sequence). CDR3 residues: CASSLSVGAGDQPQHF. The CDR3 DNA reads TGTGCCAGCAGCCTGTCGGTGGGGGCGGGGGATCAGCCCCAGCATTTT.

V and J are TRBV5-1 and TRBJ1-1; D perhaps matches TRBD1 (6 bases). With 3 bases removed from V and 0 bases from J, the gap between germline ends came to 12 bases. CDR3 length equals 15 residues. The V gene's germline CDR1 is SGHRS and CDR2 YFSETQ. This chain's CDR3 is CASSWTVPMNTEAFF. DNA for the CDR3: TGCGCCAGCAGCTGGACAGTGCCCATGAACACTGAAGCTTTCTTT.

The rearrangement joins TRBV9 to TRBJ2-2, with D perhaps TRBD1 (6 bases). This CDR3 is 15 amino acids long. Germline lookup yields CDR1 SGDLS and CDR2 YYNGEE. V was cut by 4 bases and J by 4 bases, with 14 bases left in between. CDR3 sequence: CASSPQDSPTGELFF. In DNA form, the CDR3 reads TGTGCCAGCAGCCCCCAGGACAGCCCCACCGGGGAGCTGTTTTTT. The variable domain in full, with the rest retrieved from reference TRBV9 and TRBJ2-2, is DSGVTQTPKHLITATGQRVTLRCSPRSGDLSVYWYQQSLDQGLQFLIQYYNGEERAKGNILERFSAQQFPDLHSELNLSSLELGDSALYFCASSPQDSPTGELFFGEGSRLTVL.

This chain joins TRBV28 and TRBJ2-7, with 8 bases fitting TRBD1. This CDR3 is built from 12 residues. With 11 bases clipped from V and 2 bases from J, the junction kept 5 bases outside the gene matches. In germline, CDR1 is MDHEN, CDR2 SYDVKM. CDR3 in DNA: TGTGCCGGGGGGACAGGTCCCTACGAGCAGTACTTC. Protein product: CAGGTGPYEQYF.

The gene calls are TRBV18 and TRBJ2-1; 8 nucleotides align to TRBD2. Per germline, CDR1 KGHSH and CDR2 LQKENI. The CDR3 contains 15 residues. Unmatched junction bases numbered 2, after V lost 0 bases and J lost 4 bases. CDR3 in amino acids: CASSPPGGGYNEQFF. As DNA, the CDR3 is TGTGCCAGCTCACCACCAGGCGGGGGGTACAATGAGCAGTTCTTC.

The V call is TRBV5-5, the J call TRBJ2-7, with TRBD1 matching 8 bases. CDR1 is SGHKS, CDR2 YYEKEE, per germline (reference sequence). The CDR3 has 19 amino acids. The V gene end was trimmed by 5 bases and the J gene end by 0 bases; junction bases not matched to a gene: 19. This chain's CDR3 is CASSPIRTPTGGGSYEQYF. As DNA, the CDR3 is TGTGCCAGCAGTCCTATTCGGACTCCCACAGGGGGTGGCTCCTACGAGCAGTACTTC.

The V gene is TRBV9, the J gene TRBJ2-1; D unresolved. Germline-derived CDR1 and CDR2 are SGDLS and YYNGEE. The CDR3 is made up of 12 amino acids. V dropped 5 bases and J dropped 2 bases, with 5 bases sitting between them. CDR3 in DNA: TGTGCCAGCAGGGGCGCCTACAATGAGCAGTTCTTC. It yields the protein CASRGAYNEQFF.

This clone was observed a few times. The chain joins TRBV6-5 to TRBJ1-4, with TRBD1 as a possible D gene (6 bases). The V gene lost 8 bases and the J gene lost 7 bases, with 8 bases spanning the gap. The CDR3 is 11 residues long. Looked up from germline, CDR1 is MNHEY and CDR2 is SVGAGI. As DNA, the CDR3 is TGTGCCAGCGCGACAGGTGAAAAACTGTTTTTT. This translates into CASATGEKLFF.

DNA for the CDR3: TGCGCCATCCGGGACATGGATGGCTACACCTTC. Translation gives CAIRDMDGYTF. V usage is TRBV5-1 and J usage is TRBJ1-2, with D possibly TRBD1 on 6 matching bases. This CDR3 has 11 residues. CDR1 is SGHRS, CDR2 YFSETQ, per germline. V lost 9 bases, J lost 6 bases, and 12 bases lay in between.

The chain employs TRBV7-9 and TRBJ2-7, with D unresolved. Germline V CDR1 and CDR2: SEHNR, FQNEAQ (reference sequence). V lost 0 bases and J 0 bases, leaving 3 bases between the germline ends. The CDR3 length is 13 residues. This chain's CDR3 is CASSLAISYEQYF. DNA of the CDR3: TGTGCCAGCAGCTTAGCCATCTCCTACGAGCAGTACTTC.

J is TRBJ2-1 and V is TRBV5-1; 11 bases are shared with TRBD2. The CDR3 has 15 residues. Germline V gives CDR1 SGHRS, CDR2 YFSETQ. V dropped 2 bases and J dropped 6; count of bases not matched to a gene: 4. Here the CDR3 reads CASSLTSGRPNEQFF. In DNA, the CDR3 is TGCGCCAGCAGCTTAACTAGCGGGAGACCCAATGAGCAGTTCTTC.

The chain recombines TRBV10-3 with TRBJ2-7, with 11 bases lining up with TRBD2. This CDR3 is built from 17 residues. Germline trimming cut 0 bases from V and 3 bases from J; bases unmatched to any gene: 7. The germline gives CDR1 ENHRY, CDR2 SYGVKD. The CDR3 bases are TGTGCCATCAGTGAGTCGATTAGCGGGAGGGGGGGCTACGAGCAGTACTTC. Encoded protein: CAISESISGRGGYEQYF.

This chain uses TRBV28 with TRBJ2-1; TRBD2 matches at 7 bases. V dropped 5 bases and J dropped 7; count of bases not matched to a gene: 20. The CDR3 consists of 18 residues. Germline V gives CDR1 MDHEN, CDR2 SYDVKM. The CDR3 sequence: CASSLRTSQIAGWNEQFF. In nucleotides, the CDR3 is TGTGCCAGCAGTCTACGCACAAGCCAAATAGCGGGTTGGAATGAGCAGTTCTTC. Full variable domain (rest looked up from reference TRBV28 and TRBJ2-1): DVKVTQSSRYLVKRTGEKVFLECVQDMDHENMFWYRQDPGLGLRLIYFSYDVKMKEKGDIPEGYSVSREKKERFSLILESASTNQTSMYLCASSLRTSQIAGWNEQFFGPGTRLTVL.

V is TRBV9 and J is TRBJ2-2, with 13 bases matching TRBD2. The V and J ends lost 1 base and 6 bases, in that order; junction bases with no gene match: 6. The V gene's germline CDR1 is SGDLS and CDR2 YYNGEE. The CDR3 is made up of 17 amino acids. The CDR3 DNA is TGTGCCAGCAGCGTAAAGGGGGGGACTAGCGGGGCCGGGGAGCTGTTTTTT. This sequence encodes CASSVKGGTSGAGELFF.

This clone has just one count. The chain is built from TRBV13 and TRBJ2-2; D unresolved. CDR1 and CDR2 (germline): PRHDT, FYEKMQ (reference sequence). Trimming removed 5 bases at V and 1 base at J, with 11 bases between. CDR3 length: 15 residues. The CDR3, as DNA: TGTGCCAGCAGCCCCGAGTCCAAGAACACCGGGGAGCTGTTTTTT. Residues: CASSPESKNTGELFF.

As for this clone: The junction and the germline gene differ at one end; a read error may be behind it. The rearrangement links TRBV14 to TRBJ2-7; 8 nucleotides agree with TRBD1. This CDR3 has 11 amino acids. Germline V gene lookup returns CDR1 SGHDN and CDR2 FVKESK. The CDR3 bases are TGTGCCAGCCGACTCCGGGACAGGTCACCATTC. Its translation: CASRLRDRSPF.

This chain uses TRBV15 with TRBJ2-7; 7 nucleotides line up with TRBD2. This CDR3 has 15 amino acids. Germline CDR1 is LNHNV and CDR2 is YYDKDF (reference sequence). The V segment lost 3 bases and the J segment 3 bases; nucleotides outside the gene matches: 8. CDR3 nucleotides: TGTGCCACCAGCAGTTGGGCTAGCGGACTCTACGAGCAGTACTTC. Protein product: CATSSWASGLYEQYF.

This sequence joins TRBV27 and TRBJ1-1; no clear D gene. The CDR3 is 14 amino acids. Between the trimmed V and J ends, which lost 7 bases and 0 bases, there was a span of 12 bases. CDR1 and CDR2 from the germline V gene are MNHEY and SMNVEV (reference sequence). As DNA, the CDR3 is TGTGCCAGCAAGGAGGCAGACATGAACACTGAAGCTTTCTTT. Translating gives CASKEADMNTEAFF.

The chain combines TRBV19 with TRBJ2-7; no firm D call. From germline, CDR1 is LNHDA and CDR2 SQIVND (reference sequence). The V end lost 5 bases, the J end lost 0 bases, and 8 bases lay between the germline ends. The CDR3 extends over 13 amino acids. In DNA, the CDR3 is TGTGCCAGTAGTCCTAGGCACTCCTACGAGCAGTACTTC. The encoded protein is CASSPRHSYEQYF. The variable domain in full, completed from reference TRBV19 and TRBJ2-7, reads DGGITQSPKYLFRKEGQNVTLSCEQNLNHDAMYWYRQDPGQGLRLIYYSQIVNDFQKGDIAEGYSVSREKKESFPLTVTSAQKNPTAFYLCASSPRHSYEQYFGPGTRLTVT.

This clone appeared a single time. This chain links TRBV2 with TRBJ2-1; 10 positions agree with TRBD1. CDR1 and CDR2 from the germline V gene are SNHLY and FYNNEI. The CDR3 is made up of 16 amino acids. V dropped 2 bases and J dropped 2; count of bases not matched to a gene: 3. Here the CDR3 DNA reads TGTGCCAGCAGTGAATTTGGGACAGGGGCCTACAATGAGCAGTTCTTC. It codes for CASSEFGTGAYNEQFF.

The J gene is TRBJ2-7, the V gene TRBV15; TRBD1 aligns across 12 bases. The V segment lost 4 bases and the J segment 9 bases; nucleotides outside the gene matches: 13. The CDR3 extends over 16 amino acids. The V gene's germline CDR1 is LNHNV and CDR2 YYDKDF (reference sequence). The CDR3 sequence is CATSTWAGQGALGQYF. The CDR3 nucleotides are TGTGCCACCAGCACATGGGCGGGACAGGGGGCGCTTGGGCAGTACTTC.

This chain connects TRBV7-9 to TRBJ2-7; D is uncertain. The V and J ends lost 8 bases and 6 bases respectively, with 14 bases between them. The CDR3 has 12 residues. The germline gives CDR1 SEHNR, CDR2 FQNEAQ (reference sequence). CDR3 sequence: CASGTALSEQYF. The CDR3 DNA follows: TGTGCCAGCGGAACAGCCCTCTCCGAGCAGTACTTC.

The table lists this clone with a count of one. The chain carries TRBV9 and TRBJ2-5, with D maybe TRBD2 (7 bases). CDR3 length: 15 amino acids. Trimming cost V 4 bases and J 5 bases, with 18 bases left between them. Germline V CDR1 and CDR2: SGDLS, YYNGEE. DNA for the CDR3: TGTGCCAGCAGCCTTAGTGGGGGGGCGCGGGAGACCCAGTACTTC. It yields the protein CASSLSGGARETQYF.